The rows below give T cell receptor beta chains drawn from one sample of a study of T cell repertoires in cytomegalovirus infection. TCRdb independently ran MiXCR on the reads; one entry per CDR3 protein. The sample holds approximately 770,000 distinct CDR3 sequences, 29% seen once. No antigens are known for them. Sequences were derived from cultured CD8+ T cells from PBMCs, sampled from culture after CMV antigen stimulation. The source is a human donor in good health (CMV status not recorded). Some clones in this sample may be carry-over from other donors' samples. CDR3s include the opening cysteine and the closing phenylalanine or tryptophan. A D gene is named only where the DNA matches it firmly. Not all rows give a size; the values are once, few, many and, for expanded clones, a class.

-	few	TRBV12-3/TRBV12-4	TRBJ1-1	CALGGEGAEAFF	TGTGCCCTGGGGGGGGAAGGAGCTGAAGCTTTCTTT
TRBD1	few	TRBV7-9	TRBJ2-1	CASSLGGFGTGGYNEQFF	TGTGCCAGCAGCTTAGGGGGTTTCGGGACAGGGGGCTACAATGAGCAGTTCTTC
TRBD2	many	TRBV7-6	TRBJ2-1	CASSPPTSGGLAYNEQFF	TGTGCCAGCAGCCCACCGACTAGCGGGGGTTTGGCCTACAATGAGCAGTTCTTC
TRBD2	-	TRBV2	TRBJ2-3	CASLAASTDTQYF	TGTGCCAGTCTAGCGGCGAGCACAGATACGCAGTATTTT
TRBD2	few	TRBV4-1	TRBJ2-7	CASSPIAGGNYEQYF	TGCGCCAGCAGCCCTATAGCGGGGGGTAACTACGAGCAGTACTTC
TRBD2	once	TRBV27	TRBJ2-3	CASSSGGGFYTDTQYF	TGTGCCAGCAGTTCGGGCGGGGGGTTTTACACAGATACGCAGTATTTT
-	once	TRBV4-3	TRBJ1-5	CASSPNGEVQPQHF	TGCGCCAGCAGCCCGAACGGGGAAGTTCAGCCCCAGCATTTT
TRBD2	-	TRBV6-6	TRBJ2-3	CAGSGGLADTQYF	TGTGCCGGTAGCGGGGGGCTAGCAGATACGCAGTATTTT
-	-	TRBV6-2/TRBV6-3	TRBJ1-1	CASSYSTPRPNTEAFF	TGTGCCAGCAGTTACTCCACGCCTCGGCCGAACACTGAAGCTTTCTTT
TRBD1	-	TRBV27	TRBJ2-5	CASSLIQGETQYF	TGTGCCAGCAGTTTAATACAGGGGGAGACCCAGTACTTC
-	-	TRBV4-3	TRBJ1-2	CASSQDYQGGYGYTF	TGCGCCAGCAGCCAAGATTACCAGGGTGGCTATGGCTACACCTTC
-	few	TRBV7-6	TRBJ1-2	CASSRGANYGYTF	TGTGCCAGCAGCAGGGGCGCTAACTATGGCTACACCTTC
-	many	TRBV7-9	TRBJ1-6	CASSPDRSIGSPLHF	TGTGCCAGCAGCCCCGACAGGTCAATAGGTTCACCCCTCCACTTT
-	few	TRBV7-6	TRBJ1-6	CASSSYYLHF	TGTGCCAGCAGTTCTTACTACCTCCACTTT
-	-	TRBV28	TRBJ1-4	CASRAKTPQRDEKLFF	TGTGCCAGCAGAGCAAAGACACCCCAGAGGGACGAAAAACTGTTTTTT
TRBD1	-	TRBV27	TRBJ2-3	CASSFGRGRFADTQYF	TGTGCCAGCAGTTTCGGCAGGGGGCGTTTTGCAGATACGCAGTATTTT
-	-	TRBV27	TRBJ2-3	CAVSGTAGTDTQYF	TGTGCCGTCTCCGGGACGGCTGGCACAGATACGCAGTATTTT
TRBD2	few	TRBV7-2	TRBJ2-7	CASSLKRPIAGVSYEQYF	TGTGCCAGCAGCTTAAAGCGGCCTATAGCGGGGGTCTCCTACGAGCAGTACTTC
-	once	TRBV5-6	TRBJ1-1	CASSLGYGGATEAFF	TGTGCCAGCAGCTTGGGATACGGGGGGGCCACTGAAGCTTTCTTT
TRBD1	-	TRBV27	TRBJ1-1	CASSLVQGVMNTEAFF	TGTGCCAGCAGTTTAGTACAGGGGGTGATGAACACTGAAGCTTTCTTT
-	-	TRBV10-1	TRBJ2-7	CASSESRAFYEQYF	TGCGCCAGCAGTGAGTCCCGGGCCTTCTACGAGCAGTACTTC
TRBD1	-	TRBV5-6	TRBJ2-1	CASTPLRDSSYNEQFF	TGTGCCAGCACCCCCCTTCGGGACAGCTCCTACAATGAGCAGTTCTTC
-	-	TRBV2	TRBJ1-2	CASSVTYGYTF	TGTGCCAGCAGTGTTACGTATGGCTACACCTTC
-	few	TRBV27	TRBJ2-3	CASSLSMPRTDTQYF	TGTGCCAGCAGTTTATCTATGCCCCGCACAGATACGCAGTATTTT
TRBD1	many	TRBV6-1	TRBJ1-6	CASLQGEYSPLHF	TGTGCCAGCCTACAGGGGGAATATTCACCCCTCCACTTT
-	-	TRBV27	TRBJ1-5	CASSPPPSTGQPQHF	TGTGCCAGCAGTCCCCCCCCCTCGACAGGTCAGCCCCAGCATTTT
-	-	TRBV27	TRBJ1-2	CASSLTLKGGYTF	TGTGCCAGCAGTTTAACTTTAAAAGGTGGCTACACCTTC
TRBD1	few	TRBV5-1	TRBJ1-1	CASSLEGTGVTEAFF	TGCGCCAGCAGCTTGGAGGGAACAGGGGTGACTGAAGCTTTCTTT
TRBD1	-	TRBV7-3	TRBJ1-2	CASSLAGGQGYGYTF	TGTGCCAGCAGCCTCGCGGGGGGACAGGGTTATGGCTACACCTTC
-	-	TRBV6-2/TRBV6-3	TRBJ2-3	CASSVPDTQYF	TGTGCCAGCAGTGTACCAGATACGCAGTATTTT
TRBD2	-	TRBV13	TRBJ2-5	CASSSSLAGSQETQYF	TGTGCCAGCAGCTCTTCACTAGCGGGGTCCCAAGAGACCCAGTACTTC